This passage covers 15 T cell receptor beta chains from one sample sequenced in a study of blood T cell repertoires in COVID-19. The protocol was immunoSEQ multiplex PCR, while the TCRdb copy is restricted to in-frame clones and leaves out a portion. Among 160,000 or so clones, 81% were seen once, and the ten largest hold around 6%. The sample was PBMCs or T cells enriched from blood (not recorded which). These receptors all stem from a woman in her 40s with acute COVID-19.

This clone has just a few counts. The CDR3 is CASTEGGPYEQYF. CDR3 DNA: TGTGCCAGCACGGAGGGGGGGCCCTACGAGCAGTACTTC. The chain employs TRBV6-5 and TRBJ2-7; tentatively, D is TRBD2 (7 bases). With 7 bases removed from V and 2 bases from J, the gap between germline ends came to 12 bases. The CDR3 totals 13 residues. Germline V gene sequence: CDR1 MNHEY, CDR2 SVGAGI.

This clone occurred once. J is TRBJ1-1 and V is TRBV5-1; D not resolved. The V gene lost 4 bases and the J gene lost 2 bases, with 12 bases spanning the gap. Germline V gene data show CDR1 as SGHRS and CDR2 as YFSETQ. The CDR3 runs 14 residues. As DNA, the CDR3 is TGCGCCAGCAGCCGCGCGGTATCCAACACTGAAGCTTTCTTT. Translated: CASSRAVSNTEAFF. The entire variable domain, with the rest obtained from reference TRBV5-1 and TRBJ1-1, is as follows: KAGVTQTPRYLIKTRGQQVTLSCSPISGHRSVSWYQQTPGQGLQFLFEYFSETQRNKGNFPGRFSGRQFSNSRSEMNVSTLELGDSALYLCASSRAVSNTEAFFGQGTRLTVV.

This clone came up once. V and J are TRBV18 and TRBJ2-3, with 11 bases matching TRBD1. V was clipped by 5 bases and J by 4 bases; unmatched bases: 5. Per the germline V gene, CDR1 is KGHSH and CDR2 is LQKENI. This CDR3 has 15 residues. The CDR3 DNA sequence: TGTGCCAGCTCAGAGGACAGGGGGCTGTCAGATACGCAGTATTTT. Its protein product is CASSEDRGLSDTQYF.

This clone was detected only a few times. The chain employs TRBV5-1 and TRBJ1-2; 10 bases are a match to TRBD1. This CDR3 has 16 amino acids. Germline trimming cut 0 bases from V and 7 bases from J; bases unmatched to any gene: 9. CDR1 and CDR2 from the germline V gene are SGHRS and YFSETQ. The CDR3 DNA follows: TGCGCCAGCAGCTTGGAGGGACAGGGGTCGCGAGCTGGCTACACCTTC. It is translated as CASSLEGQGSRAGYTF.

The chain couples TRBV7-2 to TRBJ2-7; D gene unclear. CDR3 size: 15 residues. Trimming took 0 bases from V and 3 from J, leaving 12 bases between them. The germline CDR1 and CDR2 sequences are SGHTA and FQGNSA. CDR3 coding DNA: TGTGCCAGCAGCTTAGCGCCACTATCCATCTACGAGCAGTACGTC. Amino acids: CASSLAPLSIYEQYV.

The chain joins TRBV11-1 to TRBJ2-5; D not resolved. V lost 3 bases to trimming and J lost 5 bases, with 10 bases between them. The CDR3 has 13 residues. Germline V gene sequence: CDR1 SGHAT, CDR2 FQDESV (reference sequence). CDR3 in amino acids: CASSFNPEETQYF. The CDR3 DNA follows: TGTGCCAGCAGCTTTAACCCTGAGGAGACCCAGTACTTC. Combining the CDR3 with reference TRBV11-1 and TRBJ2-5 gives the whole variable domain EAEVAQSPRYKITEKSQAVAFWCDPISGHATLYWYRQILGQGPELLVQFQDESVVDDSQLPKDRFSAERLKGVDSTLKIQPAELGDSAMYLCASSFNPEETQYFGPGTRLLVL.

The chain joins TRBV18 to TRBJ1-3; tentatively, D is TRBD1 (6 bases). Trimming left V 3 bases short and J 4 bases short, with 7 bases between. Germline V lookup: CDR1 KGHSH, CDR2 LQKENI. The CDR3 covers 13 residues. The CDR3 DNA sequence: TGTGCCAGCTCACCGGACAGAGGAAACACCATATATTTT. Translation gives CASSPDRGNTIYF.

J is TRBJ1-4 and V is TRBV7-6, with 8 bases that match TRBD1. There are 20 residues in the CDR3. V was clipped by 0 bases and J by 0 bases; unmatched bases: 12. Per germline, CDR1 SGHVS and CDR2 FNYEAQ. The CDR3, as DNA: TGTGCCAGCAGCTTAGCCATCCGAAGGACAGGGTTTGCAACTAATGAAAAACTGTTTTTT. The encoded protein is CASSLAIRRTGFATNEKLFF.

CDR3 DNA: TGTGCCAGTAGTTCGGACCAGGGGTACACTGAAGCTTTCTTT. Translation: CASSSDQGYTEAFF. The chain joins TRBV19 to TRBJ1-1; TRBD1 might be the D (6 bases). Germline-derived CDR1 and CDR2 are LNHDA and SQIVND (reference sequence). The length of the CDR3 is 14 residues. Trimming cost V 5 bases and J 3 bases, with 13 bases left between them.

The chain links TRBV24-1 to TRBJ2-3; possible D gene TRBD2, 5 bases. Germline V lookup: CDR1 KGHDR, CDR2 SFDVKD. Trimming shortened V by 3 bases and J by 5 bases, and 17 bases separated the two germline ends. This CDR3 contains 16 residues. The CDR3 DNA follows: TGTGCCACCAGTGATATAAGAGAGGGTTCGGAAGATACGCAGTATTTT. Translated: CATSDIREGSEDTQYF.

The chain recombines TRBV12-5 with TRBJ2-7, with 7 bases that match TRBD2. The CDR3 contains 14 residues. V lost 6 bases, J lost 6 bases, and 11 bases stayed unmatched. The germline gives CDR1 LGHNT, CDR2 FRNRAP. The CDR3 region is CASGTERDSSEQYF. Written as DNA, the CDR3 is TGTGCTAGTGGGACGGAGCGGGATTCTAGCGAGCAGTACTTC.

V is TRBV19 and J is TRBJ1-2; D call uncertain. The CDR3 contains 13 residues. V was cut by 6 bases and J by 0 bases, with 8 bases left in between. Germline CDR1 and CDR2: LNHDA and SQIVND (reference sequence). CDR3 region: CASSLGSNYGYTF. As DNA, the CDR3 is TGTGCCAGTAGCCTCGGGTCTAACTATGGCTACACCTTC.

The V call is TRBV11-3, the J call TRBJ1-1; D possibly corresponds to TRBD1 (6 bases). Germline V gene lookup returns CDR1 SGHNT and CDR2 YENEEA. The CDR3 consists of 12 residues. Trimming removed 5 bases at V and 10 bases at J, with 14 bases between. CDR3 region: CASSPDSGRAFF. CDR3 in DNA: TGTGCCAGCAGCCCGGACAGCGGTCGAGCTTTCTTT.

The chain employs TRBV29-1 and TRBJ2-7; 7 nucleotides match TRBD1. Germline values: CDR1 SQVTM, CDR2 ANQGSEA. CDR3 length equals 12 residues. V gave up 7 bases and J gave up 1 base; unmatched junction bases: 4. The CDR3 sequence is CSDGQVSYEQYV. The CDR3 DNA is TGCAGCGACGGACAGGTTTCCTACGAGCAGTACGTC.

The chain combines TRBV11-2 with TRBJ1-5, with 7 bases fitting TRBD1. CDR1 is SGHAT and CDR2 is FQNNGV in the germline V gene. With 4 bases clipped from V and 11 bases from J, the junction kept 2 bases outside the gene matches. The CDR3 covers 11 residues. The CDR3 reads CASSSDRTQHF. The CDR3 nucleotides read TGTGCCAGCAGCTCGGACAGGACCCAGCATTTT.